One T cell receptor (beta chain) is described in this entry. The data derive from a study of blood T cell repertoires in COVID-19. As for the study in general: The origin of the acute and convalescent COVID-19 samples was the United States, Italy and Spain.

This CDR3 contains 15 residues. Germline V CDR1 and CDR2: MDHEN, SYDVKM. Losses at the gene ends were 2 bases for V and 2 bases for J; bases not matched to a gene: 6. Authors' analysis steps: Counts of nucleated cells, estimated from reference gene primer amplification, were obtained. Clones were read by immunoSEQ multiplex PCR, and TCRdb kept only the in-frame ones, dropping some. The V and J calls and the clone size are those of that table, but D and trimming were determined from the DNA. The sample yields 190,000 or so clones, 80% to 90% seen once. The sample was peripheral blood. This clonotype originated in a man aged 40-50 years with active or convalescent COVID-19. The chain couples TRBV28 to TRBJ2-7; 7 bases are shared with TRBD2. Here the CDR3 reads CASSLTGTTTYEQYF. In nucleotides, the CDR3 is TGTGCCAGCAGTTTAACCGGGACTACAACCTACGAGCAGTACTTC.